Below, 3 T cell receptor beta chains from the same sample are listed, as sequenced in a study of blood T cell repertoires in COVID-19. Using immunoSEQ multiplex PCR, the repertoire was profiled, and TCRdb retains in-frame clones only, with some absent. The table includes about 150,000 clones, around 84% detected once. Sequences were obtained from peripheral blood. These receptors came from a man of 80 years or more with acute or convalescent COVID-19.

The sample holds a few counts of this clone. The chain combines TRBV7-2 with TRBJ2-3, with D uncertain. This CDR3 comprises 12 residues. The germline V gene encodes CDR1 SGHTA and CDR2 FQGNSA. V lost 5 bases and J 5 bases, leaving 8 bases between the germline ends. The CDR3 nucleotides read TGTGCCAGCAGCCCATTTGTAGATACGCAGTATTTT. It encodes CASSPFVDTQYF.

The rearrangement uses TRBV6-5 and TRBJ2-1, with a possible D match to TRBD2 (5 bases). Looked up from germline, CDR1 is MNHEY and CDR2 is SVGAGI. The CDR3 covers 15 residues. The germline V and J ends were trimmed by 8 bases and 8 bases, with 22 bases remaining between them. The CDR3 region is CASAKRSNQPYEQFF. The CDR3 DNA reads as TGTGCCAGCGCTAAGCGGTCGAACCAACCCTATGAGCAGTTCTTC.

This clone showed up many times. The CDR3 nucleotides are TGTGCCAGCAGCTTTACAGGGGAGAAACTGTTTTTT. Translation: CASSFTGEKLFF. J is TRBJ1-4 and V is TRBV7-9, with TRBD1 matching over 7 bases. V shed 3 bases and J 11 bases; nucleotides not matched to a gene: 3. This CDR3 contains 12 residues. Germline CDR1 and CDR2: SEHNR and FQNEAQ (reference sequence).